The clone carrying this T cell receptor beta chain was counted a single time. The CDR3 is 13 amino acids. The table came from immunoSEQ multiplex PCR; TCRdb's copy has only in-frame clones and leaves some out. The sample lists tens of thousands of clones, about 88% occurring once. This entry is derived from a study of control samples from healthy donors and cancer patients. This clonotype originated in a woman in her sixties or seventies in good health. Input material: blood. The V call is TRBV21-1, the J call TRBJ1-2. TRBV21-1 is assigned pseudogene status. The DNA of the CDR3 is TGTGCCGCAGCCATGGGGGAAAACTATGGCTACACCTTC. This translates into CAAAMGENYGYTF.